The T cell receptor beta chain under discussion was sequenced for a study of beta chain features in type 1 diabetes. Whole-study context: The patient and healthy donor groups were comparable for age, gender and cell yields.

Sequencing targeted expressed TCRB transcripts, as all isolated RNA had been reverse transcribed. Here immunoSEQ multiplex PCR was the method, and the copy in TCRdb shows in-frame clones only, minus some. The table includes roughly 450,000 clones, approximately 13% detected once. Per germline, CDR1 KGHSY and CDR2 FQNENV. This CDR3 contains 13 residues. The V end lost 0 bases, the J end lost 3 bases, and 6 bases lay between the germline ends. The chain couples TRBV16 to TRBJ2-7; D gene uncertain. The specimen sequenced was naive CD4+ T cells from blood. The TCR was taken from a man younger than 45 in good health. CDR3 loop: CASSQSNGYEQYF. CDR3 in DNA: TGTGCCAGCAGCCAATCGAACGGCTACGAGCAGTACTTC.